These 28 T cell receptor beta chains originate from one sample sequenced in a study of blood T cell repertoires in COVID-19. Produced via immunoSEQ multiplex PCR; TCRdb's table is partial and in-frame only. The sample carries about 250,000 clones, roughly 88% recorded once. The sample taken for sequencing was peripheral blood. These receptors originate from an elderly woman with COVID-19, enrolled during active disease.

The V call is TRBV18, the J call TRBJ1-5; maybe TRBD1 (6 bases). The CDR3 loop spans 19 amino acids. CDR1 KGHSH and CDR2 LQKENI come from the germline V gene. With 2 bases removed from V and 1 base from J, the gap between germline ends came to 21 bases. In DNA, the CDR3 is TGTGCCAGCTCACCATACCCGTCTTACAGGGAAAAGAGCAATCAGCCCCAGCATTTT. This codes for CASSPYPSYREKSNQPQHF.

V usage is TRBV3-1 (or the pseudogene TRBV3-2) and J usage is TRBJ2-7; 9 bases are a match to TRBD2. The V gene end was trimmed by 3 bases and the J gene end by 6 bases; junction bases not matched to a gene: 3. Germline V gives CDR1 LGHDT, CDR2 YNNKEL (reference sequence). This CDR3 region has 13 residues. CDR3 loop: CASSHSGGREQYV. Written as DNA, the CDR3 is TGTGCCAGCAGCCATAGCGGGGGCCGCGAGCAGTACGTC.

This chain joins TRBV7-7 and TRBJ2-7, with TRBD2 as a possible D gene (7 bases). This CDR3 is built from 16 residues. Germline V gene data show CDR1 as SSHAT and CDR2 as FNYEAQ (reference sequence). V gave up 1 base and J gave up 3 bases, with 16 bases separating them. The CDR3 DNA reads as TGTGCCAGCAGCTTAGGGGCGGGGGCCGCGATCTACGAGCAGTACTTC. Translating it yields CASSLGAGAAIYEQYF.

The rearrangement links TRBV28 to TRBJ1-3; 8 positions agree with TRBD1. The length of the CDR3 is 16 residues. CDR1 is MDHEN and CDR2 is SYDVKM in the germline V gene. With 6 bases clipped from V and 1 base from J, the junction kept 8 bases outside the gene matches. The CDR3 sequence: CASSSSRTGSGNTIYF. The CDR3 DNA is TGTGCCAGCAGCTCTAGCCGGACAGGGTCTGGAAACACCATATATTTT.

The chain combines TRBV2 with TRBJ1-1; 7 bases match TRBD1. Germline V CDR1 and CDR2: SNHLY, FYNNEI. The CDR3 sequence is 12 residues long. The trim removed 11 bases at V and 11 bases at J, leaving 14 bases unmatched. CDR3 sequence (DNA): TGTGCCGAGGGGGCGATTGGGCTACGTGCTTTCTTT. It specifies CAEGAIGLRAFF.

With regard to this clone: Other DNA sequences within the sample encode an identical CDR3. This chain links TRBV10-3 with TRBJ1-4, with TRBD1 as a possible D gene (5 bases). The CDR3 has 13 residues. Germline V gives CDR1 ENHRY, CDR2 SYGVKD. V shed 4 bases and J shed 6 bases, with 9 bases lying between them. CDR3 sequence reads: CAISGGGDEKLFF. CDR3 bases: TGTGCCATCAGTGGGGGCGGGGATGAAAAACTGTTTTTT.

The CDR3 region has the DNA TGTGCCAGCAGTGGTGGAGGCGATGGCAATCAGCCCCAGCATTTT. Translation: CASSGGGDGNQPQHF. The chain employs TRBV2 and TRBJ1-5; D uncertain. Germline V gene data show CDR1 as SNHLY and CDR2 as FYNNEI. V lost 4 bases to trimming and J lost 2 bases, with 12 bases between them. This CDR3 is built from 15 residues.

The chain employs TRBV7-6 and TRBJ1-1, with D uncertain. Trimming stripped 1 base from V and 1 base from J, with 4 bases between. The CDR3 runs to 13 residues. Germline V gene data show CDR1 as SGHVS and CDR2 as FNYEAQ. CDR3 sequence reads: CASSLDRNTEAFF. In DNA, the CDR3 is TGTGCCAGCAGCTTAGACAGGAACACTGAAGCTTTCTTT.

DNA of the CDR3: TGTGCCATCAGTGACGGGGGGGATGGCTACACCTTC. This gives the protein CAISDGGDGYTF. V and J are TRBV10-3 and TRBJ1-2; D perhaps matches TRBD1 (5 bases). The ends were cut back, 3 bases at V and 6 bases at J, with 8 bases in the middle. This CDR3 is 12 amino acids long. Germline V gene sequence: CDR1 ENHRY, CDR2 SYGVKD.

The J gene is TRBJ2-5, the V gene TRBV15; D is possibly TRBD1 (6 bases). The CDR3 totals 17 residues. V lost 1 base and J 1 base, leaving 16 bases between the germline ends. Germline loops: CDR1 LNHNV, CDR2 YYDKDF (reference sequence). The CDR3 bases are TGTGCCACCAGCAGAGCCGGCAGGGGAAAGGTCCAAGAGACCCAGTACTTC. This gives the protein CATSRAGRGKVQETQYF.

This chain joins TRBV9 and TRBJ2-1, with D possibly being TRBD1 (6 bases). The germline V gene encodes CDR1 SGDLS and CDR2 YYNGEE. CDR3 size: 15 residues. V lost 3 bases and J lost 3, with 13 bases in between. The CDR3 nucleotides read TGTGCCAGCAGCGAAGCAGGGGCGTTCTACAATGAGCAGTTCTTC. Protein sequence: CASSEAGAFYNEQFF.

V is TRBV5-1 and J is TRBJ1-6; D is ambiguous. The CDR3 runs 13 residues. Germline V CDR1 and CDR2: SGHRS, YFSETQ. Trimming removed 7 bases at V and 10 bases at J, with 15 bases between. The DNA of the CDR3 is TGCGCCAGCTCCGATGCGGGCGGGTCACCCCTCCACTTT. It is translated as CASSDAGGSPLHF.

The chain links TRBV7-9 to TRBJ1-3, with D tentatively TRBD1 (5 bases). The CDR3 is 13 amino acids. The V gene lost 2 bases and the J gene lost 3 bases, with 5 bases spanning the gap. From germline, CDR1 is SEHNR and CDR2 FQNEAQ (reference sequence). CDR3 sequence: CASSLQGGNTIYF. CDR3 in DNA: TGTGCCAGCAGCTTACAGGGTGGAAACACCATATATTTT.

The rearrangement uses TRBV9 and TRBJ1-1; 9 positions match TRBD1. Germline V gene sequence: CDR1 SGDLS, CDR2 YYNGEE. The trim removed 3 bases at V and 4 bases at J, leaving 7 bases unmatched. The CDR3 totals 15 residues. The CDR3 loop is CASSGADRGVTEAFF. The CDR3 DNA reads as TGTGCCAGCAGCGGCGCCGACAGGGGGGTCACTGAAGCTTTCTTT.

The rearrangement joins TRBV6-5 to TRBJ2-1; TRBD2 agrees at 9 bases. The V segment lost 8 bases and the J segment 4 bases; nucleotides outside the gene matches: 9. Germline CDR1 and CDR2: MNHEY and SVGAGI. The CDR3 extends over 15 amino acids. CDR3 nucleotides: TGTGCCAGCGGTTTAGCGGGGGTTATATACAATGAGCAGTTCTTC. As protein: CASGLAGVIYNEQFF.

This clone was seen a single time. V gene TRBV27 combines with J gene TRBJ1-1; 9 bases align to TRBD1. The junction had 8 bases not matched to a gene; V was cut back by 5 bases and J by 4 bases. The CDR3 has 15 residues. CDR1 is MNHEY, CDR2 SMNVEV, per germline (reference sequence). The CDR3 loop is CASSTGGVGVTEAFF. For the CDR3, the DNA is TGTGCCAGCAGTACAGGGGGCGTGGGGGTCACTGAAGCTTTCTTT.

The chain carries TRBV3-1 (or the pseudogene TRBV3-2) and TRBJ1-2; 7 bases are a match to TRBD1. CDR1 is LGHDT and CDR2 is YNNKEL in the germline V gene (reference sequence). V was clipped by 4 bases and J by 4 bases; unmatched bases: 6. The CDR3 has 14 amino acids. CDR3 protein: CASSPRDRSYGYTF. The CDR3 DNA is TGTGCCAGCAGCCCCCGGGACAGAAGCTATGGCTACACCTTC.

The V gene is TRBV2, the J gene TRBJ1-2, with D uncertain. CDR1 is SNHLY and CDR2 is FYNNEI in the germline V gene. The ends were cut back, 4 bases at V and 1 base at J, with 7 bases in the middle. The CDR3 has 13 residues. DNA of the CDR3: TGTGCCAGCAGTGCTGAGATTAACTATGGCTACACCTTC. Residues: CASSAEINYGYTF.

The chain couples TRBV14 to TRBJ1-1; TRBD1 agrees at 8 bases. In germline, CDR1 is SGHDN, CDR2 FVKESK. CDR3 length: 16 residues. V trimming: 4 bases; J trimming: 7 bases; junction bases outside the gene matches: 14. CDR3 bases: TGTGCCAGCAGCCCCCAGGGGGCGCGTTTCGGGGGTGAAGCTTTCTTT. Translating it yields CASSPQGARFGGEAFF.

V gene TRBV10-1 combines with J gene TRBJ2-5, with a weak D call TRBD2 (6 bases). There are 15 residues in the CDR3. In germline, CDR1 is WNHNN, CDR2 SYGVQD (reference sequence). Trimming took off 2 bases at V and 0 bases at J, with 10 bases between the two ends. In DNA, the CDR3 is TGCGCCAGCAGTGAGGCTAGCGCACACCAAGAGACCCAGTACTTC. Its translation is CASSEASAHQETQYF.

V is TRBV10-3 and J is TRBJ1-1, with D perhaps TRBD1 (5 bases). There are 14 residues in the CDR3. V was trimmed by 6 bases and J by 1 base, leaving 12 bases between them. Germline CDR1 and CDR2: ENHRY and SYGVKD. The chain's CDR3 is CAIRGGARNTEAFF. Here the CDR3 DNA reads TGTGCCATCAGGGGGGGAGCAAGGAACACTGAAGCTTTCTTT.

The chain joins TRBV21-1 to TRBJ1-2; the DNA was not used to check the table's D call, TRBD1. TRBV21-1 has pseudogene status. The CDR3 runs to 18 residues. DNA of the CDR3: TGTGCCAGCAGCAAAGACGTAGGGGGCCCTTGGGAAGAGAATGGCTACACCTTC. Protein: CASSKDVGGPWEENGYTF.

V usage is TRBV9 and J usage is TRBJ1-4; the match to TRBD1 covers 8 bases. J lost 3 bases, V lost 4 bases, and 2 bases had no gene match. The CDR3 sequence is 14 residues long. Germline V gives CDR1 SGDLS, CDR2 YYNGEE. The CDR3 here is CASSTGGPNEKLFF. The CDR3 coding sequence is TGTGCCAGCAGCACAGGGGGGCCTAATGAAAAACTGTTTTTT.

CDR3 sequence: CASSQVGDRAGGYTF. As DNA, the CDR3 is TGCGCCAGCAGCCAAGTCGGGGACAGGGCCGGTGGCTACACCTTC. The chain combines TRBV4-1 with TRBJ1-2, with 9 bases lining up with TRBD1. The CDR3 is 15 amino acids. Germline CDR1 is MGHRA and CDR2 is YSYEKL. The J segment lost 7 bases and the V segment lost 1 base, leaving 7 bases of the junction unmatched.

This chain uses TRBV10-3 with TRBJ1-2, with D possibly matching TRBD1 (6 bases). V lost 0 bases and J 7 bases, leaving 6 bases between the germline ends. This CDR3 comprises 12 residues. Germline loops: CDR1 ENHRY, CDR2 SYGVKD. This CDR3 is CAISESTGGYTF. The CDR3 DNA reads as TGTGCCATCAGTGAGTCGACAGGTGGCTACACCTTC.

The V and J genes are TRBV3-1 (or the pseudogene TRBV3-2) and TRBJ2-1, with 8 positions matching TRBD2. The germline gives CDR1 LGHDT, CDR2 YNNKEL (reference sequence). V was clipped by 4 bases and J by 9 bases; unmatched bases: 8. The CDR3 totals 14 residues. CDR3 DNA: TGTGCCAGCAGCCCGCAAAGCACTAGCGGTGAGCAGTTCTTC. It yields the protein CASSPQSTSGEQFF.

This rearrangement joins TRBV6-5 to TRBJ1-5, with D uncertain. Trimming took 4 bases from V and 0 from J, leaving 13 bases between them. CDR3 length: 16 residues. Germline CDR1 and CDR2: MNHEY and SVGAGI. CDR3 nucleotides: TGTGCCAGCAGTTCAGGAAGAATCCCTAGCAATCAGCCCCAGCATTTT. This encodes CASSSGRIPSNQPQHF.

This chain links TRBV7-9 with TRBJ2-1, with 11 bases matching TRBD2. The CDR3 consists of 18 residues. Germline CDR1 reads SEHNR; CDR2 reads FQNEAQ (reference sequence). With 3 bases clipped from V and 0 bases from J, the junction kept 7 bases outside the gene matches. The CDR3: CASSFRRLAGSSYNEQFF. The CDR3, as DNA: TGTGCCAGCAGCTTCAGGAGACTAGCGGGGAGCTCCTACAATGAGCAGTTCTTC.